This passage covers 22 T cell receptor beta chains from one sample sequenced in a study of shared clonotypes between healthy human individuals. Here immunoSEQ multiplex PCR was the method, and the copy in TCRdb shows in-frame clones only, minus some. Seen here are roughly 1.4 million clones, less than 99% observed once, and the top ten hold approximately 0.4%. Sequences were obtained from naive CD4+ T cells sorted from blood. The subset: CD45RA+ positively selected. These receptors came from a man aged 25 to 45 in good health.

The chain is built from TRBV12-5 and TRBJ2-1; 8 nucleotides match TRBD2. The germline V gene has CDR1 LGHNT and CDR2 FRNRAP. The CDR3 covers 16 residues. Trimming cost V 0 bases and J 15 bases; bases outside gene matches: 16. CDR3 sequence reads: CASGLVRGTRPYRLFF. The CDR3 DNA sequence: TGTGCTAGTGGTTTGGTACGCGGGACTAGGCCTTATAGGCTGTTCTTC.

CDR3 protein: CASSPRPAFGANVLTF. The CDR3 DNA is TGTGCCAGCAGTCCCCGTCCCGCATTTGGGGCCAACGTCCTGACTTTC. The chain recombines TRBV6-6 with TRBJ2-6; D unresolved. Germline V gives CDR1 MNHNY, CDR2 SVGAGI (reference sequence). The CDR3 totals 16 residues. The V and J ends lost 5 bases and 3 bases respectively, with 14 bases between them.

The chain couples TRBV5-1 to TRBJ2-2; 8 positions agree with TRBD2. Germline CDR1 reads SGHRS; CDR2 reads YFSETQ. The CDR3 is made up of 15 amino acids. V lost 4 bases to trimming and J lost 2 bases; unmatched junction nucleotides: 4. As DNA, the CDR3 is TGCGCCAGCAGCCGACTAGCGACCAACACCGGGGAGCTGTTTTTT. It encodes CASSRLATNTGELFF. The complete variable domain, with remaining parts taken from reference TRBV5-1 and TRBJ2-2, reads KAGVTQTPRYLIKTRGQQVTLSCSPISGHRSVSWYQQTPGQGLQFLFEYFSETQRNKGNFPGRFSGRQFSNSRSEMNVSTLELGDSALYLCASSRLATNTGELFFGEGSRLTVL.

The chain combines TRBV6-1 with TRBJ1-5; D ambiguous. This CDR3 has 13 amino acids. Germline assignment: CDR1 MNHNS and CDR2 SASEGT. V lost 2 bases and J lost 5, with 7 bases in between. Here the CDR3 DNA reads TGTGCCAGCAGTGAACCCTTCGATCAGCCCCAGCATTTT. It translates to CASSEPFDQPQHF.

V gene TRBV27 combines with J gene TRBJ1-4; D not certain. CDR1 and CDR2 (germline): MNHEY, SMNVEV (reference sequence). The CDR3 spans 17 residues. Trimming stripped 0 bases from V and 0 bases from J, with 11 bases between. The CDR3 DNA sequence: TGTGCCAGCAGTTTATCGATGAAGGGTGCAACTAATGAAAAACTGTTTTTT. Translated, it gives CASSLSMKGATNEKLFF.

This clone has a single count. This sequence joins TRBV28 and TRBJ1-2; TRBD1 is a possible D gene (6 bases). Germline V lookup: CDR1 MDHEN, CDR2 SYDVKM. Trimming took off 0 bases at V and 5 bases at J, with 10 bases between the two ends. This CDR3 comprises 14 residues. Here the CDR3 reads CASSLWPGVYGYTF. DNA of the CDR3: TGTGCCAGCAGTTTATGGCCAGGGGTTTATGGCTACACCTTC.

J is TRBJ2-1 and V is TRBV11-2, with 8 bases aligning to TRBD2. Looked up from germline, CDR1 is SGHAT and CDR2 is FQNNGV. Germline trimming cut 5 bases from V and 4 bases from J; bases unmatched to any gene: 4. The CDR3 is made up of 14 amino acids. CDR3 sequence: CASSISGKYNEQFF. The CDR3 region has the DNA TGTGCCAGCAGCATTAGCGGGAAGTACAATGAGCAGTTCTTC.

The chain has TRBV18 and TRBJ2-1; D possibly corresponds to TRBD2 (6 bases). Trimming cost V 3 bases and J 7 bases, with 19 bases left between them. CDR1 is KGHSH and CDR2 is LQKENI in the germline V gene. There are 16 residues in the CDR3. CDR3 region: CASSPFSPGSNNEQFF. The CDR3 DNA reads TGTGCCAGCTCACCGTTCTCTCCCGGGAGTAATAATGAGCAGTTCTTC.

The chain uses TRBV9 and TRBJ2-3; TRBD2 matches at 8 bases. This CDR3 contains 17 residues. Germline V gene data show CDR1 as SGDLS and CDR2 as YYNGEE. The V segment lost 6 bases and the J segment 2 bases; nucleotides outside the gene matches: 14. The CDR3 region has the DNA TGTGCCAGCACCCACGACCGGAATAGCGGGAACACAGATACGCAGTATTTT. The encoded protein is CASTHDRNSGNTDTQYF.

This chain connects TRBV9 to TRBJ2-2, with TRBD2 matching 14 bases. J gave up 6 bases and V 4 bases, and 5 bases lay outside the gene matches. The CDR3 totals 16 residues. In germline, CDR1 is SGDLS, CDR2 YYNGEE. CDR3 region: CASSLGLAGGSGELFF. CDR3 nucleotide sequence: TGTGCCAGCAGCTTAGGACTAGCGGGAGGATCCGGGGAGCTGTTTTTT.

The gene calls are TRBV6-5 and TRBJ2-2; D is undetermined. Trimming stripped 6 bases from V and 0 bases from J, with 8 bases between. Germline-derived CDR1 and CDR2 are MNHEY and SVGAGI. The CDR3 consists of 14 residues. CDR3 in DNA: TGTGCCAGCAGGGAGCGAACGAACACCGGGGAGCTGTTTTTT. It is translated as CASRERTNTGELFF.

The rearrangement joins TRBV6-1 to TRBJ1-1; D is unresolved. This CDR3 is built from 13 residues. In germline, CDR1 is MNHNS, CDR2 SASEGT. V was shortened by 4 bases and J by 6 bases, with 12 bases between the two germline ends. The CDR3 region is CASSALGGSEAFF. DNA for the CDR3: TGTGCCAGCAGTGCATTGGGAGGCTCTGAAGCTTTCTTT.

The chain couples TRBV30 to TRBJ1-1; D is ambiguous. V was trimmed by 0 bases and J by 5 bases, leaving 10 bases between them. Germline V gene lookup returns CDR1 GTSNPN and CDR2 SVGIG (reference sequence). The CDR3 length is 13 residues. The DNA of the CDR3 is TGTGCCTGGAGTGTAGGCCTACTTACTGAAGCTTTCTTT. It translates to CAWSVGLLTEAFF.

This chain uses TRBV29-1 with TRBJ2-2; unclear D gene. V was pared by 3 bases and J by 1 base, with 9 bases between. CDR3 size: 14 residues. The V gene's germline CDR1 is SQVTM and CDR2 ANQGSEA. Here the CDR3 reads CSVEASMNTGELFF. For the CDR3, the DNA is TGCAGCGTTGAGGCCAGTATGAACACCGGGGAGCTGTTTTTT.

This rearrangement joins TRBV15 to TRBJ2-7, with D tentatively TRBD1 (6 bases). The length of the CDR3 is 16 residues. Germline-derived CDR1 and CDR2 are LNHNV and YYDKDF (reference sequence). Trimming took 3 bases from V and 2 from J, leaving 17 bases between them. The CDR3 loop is CATSRVQGPRTYEQYF. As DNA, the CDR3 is TGTGCCACCAGCAGGGTCCAGGGGCCTAGAACCTACGAGCAGTACTTC.

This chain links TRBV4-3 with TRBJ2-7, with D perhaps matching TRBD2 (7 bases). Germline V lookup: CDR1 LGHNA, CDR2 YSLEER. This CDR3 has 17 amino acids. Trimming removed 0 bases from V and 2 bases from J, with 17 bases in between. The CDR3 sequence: CASSQDRGGAQTYEQYF. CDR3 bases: TGCGCCAGCAGCCAAGATCGTGGGGGGGCGCAAACCTACGAGCAGTACTTC.

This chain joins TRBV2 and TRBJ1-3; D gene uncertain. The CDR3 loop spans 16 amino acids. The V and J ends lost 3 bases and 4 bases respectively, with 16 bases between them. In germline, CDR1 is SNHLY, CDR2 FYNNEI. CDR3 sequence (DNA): TGTGCCAGCAGTGACCGGGTTCAGGTGGGAGGAAACACCATATATTTT. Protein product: CASSDRVQVGGNTIYF.

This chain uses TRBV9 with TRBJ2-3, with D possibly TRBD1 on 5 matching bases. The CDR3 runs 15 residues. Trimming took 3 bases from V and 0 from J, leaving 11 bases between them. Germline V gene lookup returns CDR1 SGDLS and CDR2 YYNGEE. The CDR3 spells CASSGRQWSTDTQYF. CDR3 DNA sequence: TGTGCCAGCAGCGGGAGACAGTGGAGCACAGATACGCAGTATTTT.

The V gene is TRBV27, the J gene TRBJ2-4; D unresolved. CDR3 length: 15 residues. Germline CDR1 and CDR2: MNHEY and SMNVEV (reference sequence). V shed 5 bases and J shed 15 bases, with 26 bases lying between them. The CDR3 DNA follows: TGTGCCAGCAGTGGCATACCTAGGACGGCCTTTTCTTTGTACTTC. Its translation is CASSGIPRTAFSLYF.

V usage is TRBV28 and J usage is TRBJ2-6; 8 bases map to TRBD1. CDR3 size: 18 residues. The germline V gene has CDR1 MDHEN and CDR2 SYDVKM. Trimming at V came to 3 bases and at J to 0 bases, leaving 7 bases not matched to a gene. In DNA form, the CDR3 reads TGTGCCAGCAGTTTGCCAAGGACAGGGCGCTCTGGGGCCAACGTCCTGACTTTC. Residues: CASSLPRTGRSGANVLTF.

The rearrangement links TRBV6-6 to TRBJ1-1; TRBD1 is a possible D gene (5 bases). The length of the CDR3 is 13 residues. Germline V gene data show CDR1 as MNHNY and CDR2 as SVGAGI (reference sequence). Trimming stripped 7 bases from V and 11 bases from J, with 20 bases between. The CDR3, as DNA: TGTGCCAGCACGTTGGGGGAGGGGAGAATGGCTTTCTTT. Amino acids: CASTLGEGRMAFF.

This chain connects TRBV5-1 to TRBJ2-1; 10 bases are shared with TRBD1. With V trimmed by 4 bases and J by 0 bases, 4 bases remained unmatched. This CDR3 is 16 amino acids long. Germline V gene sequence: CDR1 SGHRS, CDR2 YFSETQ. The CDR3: CASSRDRGGSYNEQFF. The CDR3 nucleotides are TGCGCCAGCAGCCGGGACAGGGGAGGCTCCTACAATGAGCAGTTCTTC.